The clone carrying this TCR beta chain was detected many times. This specimen belongs to a study of low-dose radiotherapy and immunotherapy resistance in tumors. About the research overall: A dose of 0.5 Gy per fraction was delivered to Cohort 1 every 2 weeks, for a total of 6.5 Gy. Those assigned to Cohort 2 were treated with 1 Gy per fraction every two weeks (13 Gy in total over 26 weeks). The regimen for patients comprised intravenous nivolumab 240 mg every two weeks plus intravenous ipilimumab 1 mg/kg every six weeks.

V shed 4 bases and J 0 bases; nucleotides not matched to a gene: 10. CDR3 length: 17 residues. Germline V CDR1 and CDR2: SGHKS, YYEKEE (reference sequence). Covering alpha and beta chains, TRAV- and TRBV-specific primers were used for the first-strand cDNA. TCR amplification ran 20 PCR cycles using constant-region and V-primer adapter primers. TCRdb re-called the reads with MiXCR, one entry per CDR3 protein. The sample holds about 60,000 distinct CDR3 sequences; 20% to 25% are singletons and the top ten take 6.5% to 8%. Time point defined: after trial treatment. Sample treatment: LDRT plus nivolumab, ipilimumab, low-dose cyclophosphamide and aspirin (RACIN trial).

This clonotype was obtained from a male donor with prostate cancer. The gene calls are TRBV5-5 and TRBJ1-3; 7 nucleotides match TRBD1. The material was PBMCs, obtained after low-dose radiotherapy plus immunotherapy. In DNA form, the CDR3 reads TGTGCCAGCAGCGGACCGGGACAGAGGAGCTCTGGAAACACCATATATTTT. This encodes CASSGPGQRSSGNTIYF.